Below are 30 T cell receptor beta chains sequenced from a single sample in a study of regulatory T cells in long-lasting Graves disease. With iRepertoire HTBI primers and Arm-PCR of CDR3 regions, TCR beta libraries were built. TCRdb re-called the multiplex PCR reads with MiXCR, one entry per CDR3 protein. The data hold a few hundred thousand distinct CDR3 sequences, with around 23% observed a single time. Time point specified: persistent/refractory GD, antithyroid drugs over 5 years with positive TRAb. RNA from PBMCs was the source of the TCR library. The sequenced sample was peripheral blood mononuclear cells (PBMCs), obtained when the disease was refractory, from a patient treated with antithyroid drugs. These receptors were taken from a female donor with Graves disease.

This chain connects TRBV5-6 to TRBJ2-5; D uncertain. CDR3 length equals 18 residues. Germline V gives CDR1 SGHDT, CDR2 YYEEEE. V was pared by 3 bases and J by 0 bases, with 21 bases between. The CDR3 here is CASSSDLTTGVYQETQYF. The CDR3 DNA sequence: TGTGCCAGCAGCTCGGACCTTACAACGGGCGTATACCAAGAGACCCAGTACTTC.

V and J are TRBV28 and TRBJ2-1; 13 bases map to TRBD2. The trim removed 6 bases at V and 7 bases at J, leaving 6 bases unmatched. CDR1 and CDR2 from the germline V gene are MDHEN and SYDVKM. This CDR3 contains 15 residues. The DNA of the CDR3 is TGTGCCAGCAGGTTCGGGACTAGCGGGGTAAATGAGCAGTTCTTC. It translates to CASRFGTSGVNEQFF.

The chain combines TRBV9 with TRBJ1-1, with unresolved D. Germline lookup yields CDR1 SGDLS and CDR2 YYNGEE. Trimming took off 4 bases at V and 6 bases at J, with 13 bases between the two ends. The CDR3 runs 13 residues. CDR3 amino acids: CASSPTLGAEAFF. CDR3 DNA sequence: TGTGCCAGCAGCCCAACCCTTGGGGCTGAAGCTTTCTTT.

This clonotype was observed many times. V is TRBV3-1 and J is TRBJ2-2; D is possibly TRBD2 (6 bases). V lost 4 bases and J lost 3, with 9 bases in between. The CDR3 length is 14 residues. CDR1 and CDR2 (germline): LGHDT, YNNKEL (reference sequence). The CDR3 sequence: CASSLGTHTGELFF. As DNA, the CDR3 is TGTGCCAGCAGCCTAGGGACTCACACCGGGGAGCTGTTTTTT.

This clonotype was observed a handful of times. The CDR3 DNA follows: TGTGCCAGCAGCCAAGATGCGGGCTACGAGCAGTACTTC. Protein: CASSQDAGYEQYF. This rearrangement joins TRBV14 to TRBJ2-7; D may be TRBD2 (5 bases). V was shortened by 0 bases and J by 3 bases, with 6 bases between the two germline ends. Per germline, CDR1 SGHDN and CDR2 FVKESK. CDR3 length: 13 residues.

This clonotype was detected only a few times. The CDR3 coding sequence is TGTGCCAGCAGGGGACAGGCCACTGAAGCTTTCTTT. Translation: CASRGQATEAFF. The chain employs TRBV12-3 or TRBV12-4 and TRBJ1-1, with 8 bases identical to TRBD1. This CDR3 contains 12 residues. Trimming cost V 6 bases and J 4 bases; bases outside gene matches: 1.

This clonotype has ten or more counts. The V and J genes are TRBV15 and TRBJ1-6; D gene ambiguous. Between the trimmed V and J ends, which lost 0 bases and 7 bases, there was a span of 13 bases. CDR1 LNHNV and CDR2 YYDKDF come from the germline V gene (reference sequence). CDR3 length: 16 amino acids. The CDR3: CATSREGAYGNSPLHF. The CDR3 coding sequence is TGTGCCACCAGCAGAGAAGGAGCCTACGGAAATTCACCCCTCCACTTT.

This clonotype came up many times. J is TRBJ2-5 and V is TRBV20-1; TRBD1 matches 11 bases. The CDR3 runs 14 residues. Germline trimming cut 6 bases from V and 9 bases from J; bases unmatched to any gene: 12. CDR1 and CDR2 from the germline V gene are DFQATT and SNEGSKA (reference sequence). CDR3 in DNA: TGCAGTGCCCAGCAGGGACAGGGGGTATGGGCCCAGTACTTC. It codes for CSAQQGQGVWAQYF.

Regarding this clonotype: A much bigger clone sits one base away, suggesting this may be a read error. The rearrangement uses TRBV11-2 and TRBJ2-4; the D is unclear. The V gene's germline CDR1 is SGHAT and CDR2 FQNNGV. This CDR3 comprises 14 residues. The ends were cut back, 8 bases at V and 1 base at J, with 12 bases in the middle. The CDR3, as DNA: TGTGCCAGCGGCTCAGGAATCGCCAAAAACATTCAGTACTTC. Protein sequence: CASGSGIAKNIQYF.

This clonotype was observed a few times. The chain joins TRBV14 to TRBJ1-2; 7 bases match TRBD1. Germline CDR1 SGHDN, CDR2 FVKESK. The CDR3 consists of 13 residues. V was pared by 3 bases and J by 6 bases, with 4 bases of the junction left unmatched. The CDR3 region is CASSHDRAHGYTF. As DNA, the CDR3 is TGTGCCAGCAGCCATGACAGGGCTCATGGCTACACCTTC.

The table lists this clonotype with many counts. The chain carries TRBV29-1 and TRBJ2-5; TRBD1 matches 7 bases. Germline V CDR1 and CDR2: SQVTM, ANQGSEA. Trimming cost V 7 bases and J 4 bases; bases outside gene matches: 6. This CDR3 comprises 12 residues. The CDR3 protein is CSGTAGGETQYF. CDR3 sequence (DNA): TGCAGCGGCACCGCAGGGGGAGAGACCCAGTACTTC.

This clonotype occurred many times. V is TRBV6-1 and J is TRBJ2-7; D might be TRBD1 (5 bases). Trimming removed 5 bases from V and 5 bases from J, with 13 bases in between. The germline gives CDR1 MNHNS, CDR2 SASEGT. The CDR3 length is 13 residues. DNA of the CDR3: TGTGCCAGCAGTCAGAGTCCAGGGCACGAGCAGTACTTC. It translates to CASSQSPGHEQYF.

For this clonotype: A much larger clone differs by one base, so this may be a read error. The J gene is TRBJ1-3, the V gene TRBV2; no reliable D call. The CDR3 consists of 17 residues. Germline CDR1 reads SNHLY; CDR2 reads FYNNEI. V gave up 0 bases and J gave up 3 bases, with 15 bases separating them. Here the CDR3 reads CASSEALDGWIGNTIYF. The CDR3 bases are TGTGCCAGCAGTGAAGCACTGGACGGGTGGATTGGAAACACCATATATTTT.

The chain employs TRBV11-3 and TRBJ2-1, with 11 bases aligning to TRBD2. V lost 5 bases, J lost 7 bases, and 4 bases stayed unmatched. Germline V lookup: CDR1 SGHNT, CDR2 YENEEA. There are 14 residues in the CDR3. Written as DNA, the CDR3 is TGTGCCAGCAGCCAACTAGCGGGAGTTAATGAGCAGTTCTTC. Its protein is CASSQLAGVNEQFF.

This clonotype was detected many times. This chain uses TRBV2 with TRBJ2-2; D is unresolved. Trimming stripped 5 bases from V and 0 bases from J, with 13 bases between. The V gene's germline CDR1 is SNHLY and CDR2 FYNNEI. This CDR3 spans 16 amino acids. CDR3 protein: CASSQLQIANTGELFF. The CDR3, as DNA: TGTGCCAGCAGTCAGCTACAGATCGCGAACACCGGGGAGCTGTTTTTT.

This clonotype has at least ten counts. The V gene is TRBV20-1, the J gene TRBJ2-5, with D unclear. CDR3 size: 15 residues. Trimming cost V 3 bases and J 5 bases, with 19 bases left between them. Germline CDR1 and CDR2: DFQATT and SNEGSKA (reference sequence). CDR3 bases: TGCAGTGCTAGGGAGCCGCAAATGTATCTGGAGACCCAGTACTTC. It encodes CSAREPQMYLETQYF.

This clonotype was counted only a few times. The chain combines TRBV20-1 with TRBJ2-7; 8 positions agree with TRBD1. Germline lookup yields CDR1 DFQATT and CDR2 SNEGSKA (reference sequence). The CDR3 covers 15 residues. The ends lost 2 bases at V and 4 bases at J; junction bases unmatched: 10. As DNA, the CDR3 is TGCAGTGCTAGATCCCCAGGGGGCGCTTGGTACGAGCAGTACTTC. Encoded protein: CSARSPGGAWYEQYF.

This clonotype has only a few counts. The J gene is TRBJ2-1, the V gene TRBV12-3 or TRBV12-4; a possible D gene is TRBD2 (6 bases). The CDR3 has 16 residues. The V gene lost 3 bases and the J gene lost 2 bases, with 14 bases spanning the gap. The CDR3 reads CASSFFPGVAYNEQFF. The CDR3 DNA follows: TGTGCCAGCAGTTTCTTCCCGGGAGTAGCCTACAATGAGCAGTTCTTC.

This clonotype was found a few times. V and J are TRBV28 and TRBJ2-1; the match to TRBD2 covers 9 bases. The CDR3 runs to 15 residues. After removal of 6 bases from V and 5 bases from J, the junction contained 8 bases not matched to a gene. The germline CDR1 and CDR2 sequences are MDHEN and SYDVKM. The CDR3 spells CASSPGTSFHNEQFF. For the CDR3, the DNA is TGTGCCAGCAGCCCCGGGACTAGCTTTCACAATGAGCAGTTCTTC. Supplemented by reference TRBV28 and TRBJ2-1, the full variable domain reads DVKVTQSSRYLVKRTGEKVFLECVQDMDHENMFWYRQDPGLGLRLIYFSYDVKMKEKGDIPEGYSVSREKKERFSLILESASTNQTSMYLCASSPGTSFHNEQFFGPGTRLTVL.

Notes on this clonotype: A single base separates this from a much larger clone, so it may be a read error. The chain combines TRBV30 with TRBJ2-5; no definite D call. The CDR3 totals 16 residues. Per germline, CDR1 GTSNPN and CDR2 SVGIG (reference sequence). DNA for the CDR3: TGTGCCTGGAGAGTTCGTAACCGGGCCCCGCGTGAGACCCAGCACTTC. The encoded protein is CAWRVRNRAPRETQHF.

At least ten counts were recorded for this clonotype. V and J are TRBV2 and TRBJ2-7; D is possibly TRBD1 or TRBD2 (5 bases each). This CDR3 region has 14 residues. Germline V lookup: CDR1 SNHLY, CDR2 FYNNEI. The ends were cut back, 6 bases at V and 1 base at J, with 13 bases in the middle. The DNA of the CDR3 is TGTGCCAGCAGAAGGGACGGACCGTCCTACGAGCAGTACTTC. It encodes CASRRDGPSYEQYF.

This clonotype was seen only a few times. This rearrangement joins TRBV2 to TRBJ1-3; D unresolved. Trimming pared 7 bases from V and 4 bases from J, leaving 17 bases between. CDR1 and CDR2 from the germline V gene are SNHLY and FYNNEI. This CDR3 is built from 15 residues. CDR3 in DNA: TGTGCCAGCAAAGAGGGCCCAATGCGGGGAAACACCATATATTTT. It is translated as CASKEGPMRGNTIYF. The whole variable domain, filled in from reference TRBV2 and TRBJ1-3, reads EPEVTQTPSHQVTQMGQEVILRCVPISNHLYFYWYRQILGQKVEFLVSFYNNEISEKSEIFDDQFSVERPDGSNFTLKIRSTKLEDSAMYFCASKEGPMRGNTIYFGEGSWLTVV.

The V gene is TRBV10-2, the J gene TRBJ2-7; D is possibly TRBD1 (5 bases). From germline, CDR1 is WSHSY and CDR2 SAAADI. Trimming took 5 bases from V and 2 from J, leaving 13 bases between them. The CDR3 runs to 14 residues. CDR3 residues: CASSTGRVAYEQYF. The CDR3 bases are TGCGCCAGCAGTACTGGCAGGGTCGCCTACGAGCAGTACTTC.

V is TRBV7-9 and J is TRBJ2-5, with unresolved D. Per the germline V gene, CDR1 is SEHNR and CDR2 is FQNEAQ (reference sequence). The CDR3 has 14 amino acids. V lost 1 base and J lost 1, with 7 bases in between. CDR3 in DNA: TGTGCCAGCAGCTTAGGGCAGCGCCAAGAGACCCAGTACTTC. It translates to CASSLGQRQETQYF.

There are a few counts of this clonotype. The chain has TRBV7-9 and TRBJ1-3; TRBD1 aligns across 7 bases. The germline gives CDR1 SEHNR, CDR2 FQNEAQ (reference sequence). CDR3 length equals 15 residues. V lost 4 bases to trimming and J lost 2 bases; unmatched junction nucleotides: 5. The CDR3 sequence: CASSYTGETGNTIYF. CDR3 nucleotides: TGTGCCAGCAGCTATACAGGGGAGACTGGAAACACCATATATTTT.

This clonotype has a count of ten or more. This rearrangement joins TRBV12-3 or TRBV12-4 to TRBJ1-6; tentative D call: TRBD1 (6 bases). The CDR3 runs to 15 residues. Trimming removed 2 bases at V and 2 bases at J, with 7 bases between. The CDR3 nucleotides read TGTGCCAGCAGTTTAAGGGGGGCCTATAATTCACCCCTCCACTTT. It translates to CASSLRGAYNSPLHF.

There are a few counts of this clonotype. CDR3 DNA sequence: TGTGCCAGCAGCCATCCCTCCCCGGCAGTAGAGTACCAAGAGACCCAGTACTTC. Amino acids: CASSHPSPAVEYQETQYF. This chain connects TRBV7-9 to TRBJ2-5; D is undetermined. Per the germline V gene, CDR1 is SEHNR and CDR2 is FQNEAQ (reference sequence). The CDR3 is 18 amino acids. The V and J ends lost 5 bases and 0 bases respectively, with 22 bases between them.

There are a few counts of this clonotype. The CDR3 nucleotides are TGTGCCAGCAGTTTCGAGGACAGGAACAATTCACCCCTCCACTTT. Its translation: CASSFEDRNNSPLHF. The chain is built from TRBV6-9 and TRBJ1-6; 7 positions match TRBD1. The length of the CDR3 is 15 residues. After removal of 4 bases from V and 7 bases from J, the junction contained 7 bases not matched to a gene. The V gene's germline CDR1 is MNHGY and CDR2 SVAAGI.

The chain has TRBV5-4 and TRBJ2-3; tentative D call: TRBD1 (5 bases). V dropped 1 base and J dropped 2 bases, with 11 bases sitting between them. CDR3 length: 15 amino acids. The germline CDR1 and CDR2 sequences are SGHNT and YYREEE (reference sequence). The CDR3 region is CASSLRPGNTDTQYF. In DNA, the CDR3 is TGTGCCAGCAGCTTGCGCCCAGGGAACACAGATACGCAGTATTTT.

This clonotype was counted at least ten times. V is TRBV27 and J is TRBJ1-1; tentative D call: TRBD1 (5 bases). The CDR3 contains 15 residues. V lost 8 bases, J lost 3 bases, and 19 bases lay in between. Germline V gene data show CDR1 as MNHEY and CDR2 as SMNVEV (reference sequence). CDR3 amino acids: CASCSSGVGDTEAFF. CDR3 DNA: TGTGCCAGCTGCTCGTCGGGAGTGGGGGACACTGAAGCTTTCTTT.